This entry lists 25 T cell receptor beta chains sequenced from one sample in a study of blood T cell repertoires in COVID-19. The data were produced by immunoSEQ multiplex PCR, yet TCRdb's version contains in-frame clones alone and is incomplete. The sample yields about 210,000 clones, about four fifths seen once. Sequenced sample: peripheral blood. Receptors originate from a woman in her forties or fifties with acute or convalescent COVID-19.

The chain combines TRBV6-5 with TRBJ2-3; 9 bases match TRBD2. J gave up 5 bases and V 6 bases, and 9 bases lay outside the gene matches. The CDR3 loop spans 15 amino acids. CDR1 is MNHEY and CDR2 is SVGAGI in the germline V gene. CDR3 sequence (DNA): TGTGCCAGCAGCCGCGGGGGGGGGCCGGGAGATACGCAGTATTTT. It encodes CASSRGGGPGDTQYF.

V gene TRBV19 combines with J gene TRBJ2-2, with 11 positions matching TRBD2. CDR1 and CDR2 from the germline V gene are LNHDA and SQIVND (reference sequence). V was clipped by 8 bases and J by 3 bases; unmatched bases: 5. The CDR3 extends over 15 amino acids. CDR3 residues: CASSGLADDTGELFF. In DNA, the CDR3 is TGTGCCAGTTCGGGACTAGCGGACGACACCGGGGAGCTGTTTTTT.

The chain has TRBV11-1 and TRBJ2-3, with D unclear. Germline CDR1 SGHAT, CDR2 FQDESV (reference sequence). The CDR3 covers 12 residues. V was clipped by 3 bases and J by 5 bases, with 6 bases between them. Here the CDR3 reads CASSFGQDTQYF. CDR3 nucleotides: TGTGCCAGCAGCTTTGGGCAAGATACGCAGTATTTT.

This clone was observed a single time. J is TRBJ1-1 and V is TRBV5-6; D possibly corresponds to TRBD1 (5 bases). This CDR3 is 15 amino acids long. Germline values: CDR1 SGHDT, CDR2 YYEEEE. V was pared by 0 bases and J by 1 base, with 10 bases between. CDR3 DNA sequence: TGTGCCAGCAGCTTGGGGGGCAGGCGGAACACTGAAGCTTTCTTT. It specifies CASSLGGRRNTEAFF.

This clone was recorded once. The chain recombines TRBV3-1 (or the pseudogene TRBV3-2) with TRBJ2-7, with 9 nucleotides matching TRBD2. Germline assignment: CDR1 LGHDT and CDR2 YNNKEL (reference sequence). The CDR3 consists of 16 residues. V was pared by 4 bases and J by 3 bases, with 10 bases of the junction left unmatched. CDR3 residues: CASSPQLAGEFYEQYF. CDR3 nucleotides: TGTGCCAGCAGCCCCCAACTAGCGGGTGAATTCTACGAGCAGTACTTC.

The chain carries TRBV19 and TRBJ1-5, with D possibly TRBD1 on 6 matching bases. This CDR3 has 15 amino acids. CDR1 is LNHDA and CDR2 is SQIVND in the germline V gene (reference sequence). Trimming left V 3 bases short and J 6 bases short, with 15 bases between. CDR3 loop: CASSIWREGVQPQHF. Written as DNA, the CDR3 is TGTGCCAGTAGTATCTGGAGGGAGGGGGTTCAGCCCCAGCATTTT. The complete variable domain, with remaining parts taken from reference TRBV19 and TRBJ1-5, reads DGGITQSPKYLFRKEGQNVTLSCEQNLNHDAMYWYRQDPGQGLRLIYYSQIVNDFQKGDIAEGYSVSREKKESFPLTVTSAQKNPTAFYLCASSIWREGVQPQHFGDGTRLSIL.

This clone was recorded only once. The chain employs TRBV14 and TRBJ2-7, with a tentative D call TRBD1 (5 bases). V was cut by 4 bases and J by 2 bases, with 15 bases left in between. CDR3 length: 15 amino acids. The germline V gene encodes CDR1 SGHDN and CDR2 FVKESK. This CDR3 reads CASSRDVTAPYEQYF. For the CDR3, the DNA is TGTGCCAGCAGCCGGGATGTGACAGCACCCTACGAGCAGTACTTC.

The chain couples TRBV18 to TRBJ2-3; TRBD2 matches 12 bases. CDR1 and CDR2 from the germline V gene are KGHSH and LQKENI. Losses at the gene ends were 0 bases for V and 4 bases for J; bases not matched to a gene: 5. This CDR3 has 17 amino acids. In DNA form, the CDR3 reads TGTGCCAGCTCACCACCGATGGGACTAGCGGGTCCAGATACGCAGTATTTT. Translated: CASSPPMGLAGPDTQYF.

The chain employs TRBV5-4 and TRBJ2-1; 7 bases align to TRBD2. The junction had 9 bases not matched to a gene; V was cut back by 3 bases and J by 6 bases. The CDR3 runs 15 residues. Per the germline V gene, CDR1 is SGHNT and CDR2 is YYREEE (reference sequence). CDR3 protein: CASSSEVGRANEQFF. In nucleotides, the CDR3 is TGTGCCAGCAGCTCGGAGGTAGGGAGGGCCAATGAGCAGTTCTTC.

The rearrangement joins TRBV4-1 to TRBJ2-3; TRBD2 agrees at 7 bases. The germline V gene encodes CDR1 MGHRA and CDR2 YSYEKL. V lost 0 bases to trimming and J lost 6 bases; unmatched junction nucleotides: 3. CDR3 length: 14 residues. In nucleotides, the CDR3 is TGCGCCAGCAGCCAAGAGCGGGAGAAGGATACGCAGTATTTT. It yields the protein CASSQEREKDTQYF.

The chain recombines TRBV7-9 with TRBJ1-6; no clear D. V gave up 1 base and J gave up 4 bases, with 8 bases separating them. Per the germline V gene, CDR1 is SEHNR and CDR2 is FQNEAQ (reference sequence). The CDR3 length is 15 residues. CDR3 amino acids: CASSLGGVYNSPLHF. The CDR3 DNA follows: TGTGCCAGCAGCTTAGGGGGAGTTTATAATTCACCCCTCCACTTT.

V gene TRBV3-1 (or the pseudogene TRBV3-2) combines with J gene TRBJ1-2, with 9 bases aligning to TRBD1. CDR1 and CDR2 from the germline V gene are LGHDT and YNNKEL (reference sequence). The CDR3 runs 16 residues. V shed 0 bases and J 4 bases; nucleotides not matched to a gene: 6. CDR3 DNA sequence: TGTGCCAGCAGCCAAGATCCTGGGACAGGGCCCTATGGCTACACCTTC. Its protein product is CASSQDPGTGPYGYTF.

The chain employs TRBV11-2 and TRBJ2-7; 7 bases line up with TRBD1. V trimming: 6 bases; J trimming: 2 bases; junction bases outside the gene matches: 13. The CDR3 extends over 16 amino acids. Germline CDR1 is SGHAT and CDR2 is FQNNGV. CDR3 DNA: TGTGCCAGCAGGGGGACGGAAGGGGGCTCGCCCTACGAGCAGTACTTC. The encoded protein is CASRGTEGGSPYEQYF.

The rearrangement joins TRBV3-1 (or the pseudogene TRBV3-2) to TRBJ2-2; 8 nucleotides match TRBD2. Per germline, CDR1 LGHDT and CDR2 YNNKEL (reference sequence). Trimming took 0 bases from V and 2 from J; bases not matched to a gene: 5. The CDR3 has 17 amino acids. The CDR3 coding sequence is TGTGCCAGCAGCCAAGAGGTCACTAGCGGAAACACCGGGGAGCTGTTTTTT. This codes for CASSQEVTSGNTGELFF.

The rearrangement joins TRBV6-2 or TRBV6-3 to TRBJ1-4; 7 nucleotides line up with TRBD1. The V gene end was trimmed by 4 bases and the J gene end by 0 bases; junction bases not matched to a gene: 5. The length of the CDR3 is 16 residues. Germline CDR1 and CDR2: MNHEY and SVGEGT. In DNA, the CDR3 is TGTGCCAGCAGTTCGGACAGGTGGCCAACTAATGAAAAACTGTTTTTT. It encodes CASSSDRWPTNEKLFF.

The chain carries TRBV11-2 and TRBJ2-3; TRBD2 might be the D (6 bases). Germline V CDR1 and CDR2: SGHAT, FQNNGV. V was cut by 5 bases and J by 2 bases, with 20 bases left in between. The length of the CDR3 is 17 residues. The CDR3 loop reads CASSPIRSGDHTDTQYF. The CDR3 nucleotides read TGTGCCAGCAGCCCTATCCGTAGCGGTGATCACACAGATACGCAGTATTTT.

This sequence joins TRBV6-5 and TRBJ2-7; possible D gene TRBD1, 5 bases. V lost 8 bases and J 1 base, leaving 9 bases between the germline ends. From germline, CDR1 is MNHEY and CDR2 SVGAGI. The CDR3 has 12 amino acids. CDR3 nucleotide sequence: TGTGCCAGCGAGAGACAGTCCTACGAGCAGTACTTC. Translation: CASERQSYEQYF.

This sequence joins TRBV28 and TRBJ2-5; TRBD2 might be the D (7 bases). The V end was cut by 6 bases, the J end by 6 bases, with 20 bases between. Germline V CDR1 and CDR2: MDHEN, SYDVKM. The CDR3 sequence is 15 residues long. The CDR3 DNA follows: TGTGCCAGCAGCCACATTAAAAAGGGGGGGAAGACCCAGTACTTC. Translating it yields CASSHIKKGGKTQYF.

The CDR3 DNA sequence: TGTGCCAGCAGTGAATCGGGCGGCAAGCGGCGGAACAATGAGCAGTTCTTC. Residues: CASSESGGKRRNNEQFF. The chain carries TRBV25-1 and TRBJ2-1; a possible D gene is TRBD2 (5 bases). CDR3 length equals 17 residues. V was trimmed by 1 base and J by 5 bases, leaving 18 bases between them. The germline gives CDR1 MGHDK, CDR2 SYGVNS.

The V and J genes are TRBV5-4 and TRBJ2-1, with 7 positions matching TRBD2. The germline V gene encodes CDR1 SGHNT and CDR2 YYREEE (reference sequence). With V trimmed by 6 bases and J by 5 bases, 17 bases remained unmatched. The CDR3 consists of 17 residues. The DNA of the CDR3 is TGTGCCAGCAATGGAGATGGGCCCCGGGGGGTTGACAATGAGCAGTTCTTC. As protein: CASNGDGPRGVDNEQFF.

The genes are TRBV23-1 and TRBJ1-5; D is undetermined. TRBV23-1 falls under the ORF class, with uncertain function. V gave up 0 bases and J gave up 5 bases, with 17 bases separating them. This CDR3 comprises 17 residues. The CDR3 sequence is CASSQSLLDNYHQPQHF. The CDR3 DNA follows: TGCGCCAGCAGTCAATCGTTACTAGACAATTACCATCAGCCCCAGCATTTT.

This clone turned up a few times. Additional DNA sequences in this sample encode the identical CDR3. The J gene is TRBJ1-1, the V gene TRBV24-1; D is possibly TRBD1 (6 bases). CDR1 is KGHDR, CDR2 SFDVKD, per germline. This CDR3 is built from 13 residues. V was cut by 4 bases and J by 5 bases, with 10 bases left in between. The CDR3 protein is CATSEGRGTEAFF. DNA for the CDR3: TGTGCCACCAGTGAGGGGAGGGGGACTGAAGCTTTCTTT.

J is TRBJ2-7 and V is TRBV14; TRBD2 matches at 8 bases. Per the germline V gene, CDR1 is SGHDN and CDR2 is FVKESK. Trimming took 4 bases from V and 4 from J; bases not matched to a gene: 9. The CDR3 covers 15 residues. The CDR3 nucleotides are TGTGCCAGCAGCCCCGGGACTAGTCTACAGTACGAGCAGTACTTC. Its protein is CASSPGTSLQYEQYF.

The chain is built from TRBV6-5 and TRBJ1-2; TRBD1 aligns across 8 bases. Germline V gives CDR1 MNHEY, CDR2 SVGAGI. V lost 6 bases and J lost 0; bases outside the gene matches: 3. CDR3 length: 14 amino acids. The CDR3 DNA is TGTGCCAGCAGGACAGGGGAGGCTAACTATGGCTACACCTTC. Translated: CASRTGEANYGYTF.

The chain recombines TRBV2 with TRBJ2-7; weak D call: TRBD2 (5 bases). The CDR3 covers 13 residues. Trimming removed 8 bases at V and 1 base at J, with 12 bases between. CDR1 is SNHLY, CDR2 FYNNEI, per germline. CDR3 amino acids: CASLRTGSYEQYF. The CDR3 nucleotides read TGTGCCAGCCTCAGGACGGGATCCTACGAGCAGTACTTC.